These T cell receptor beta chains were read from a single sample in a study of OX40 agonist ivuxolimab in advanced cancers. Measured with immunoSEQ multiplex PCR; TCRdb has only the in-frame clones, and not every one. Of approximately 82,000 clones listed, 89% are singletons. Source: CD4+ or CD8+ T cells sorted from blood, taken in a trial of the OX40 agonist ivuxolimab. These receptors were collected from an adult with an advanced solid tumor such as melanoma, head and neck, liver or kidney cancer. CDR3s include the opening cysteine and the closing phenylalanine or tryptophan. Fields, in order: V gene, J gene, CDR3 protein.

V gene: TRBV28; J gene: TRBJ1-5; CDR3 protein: CASSYPYGDQPQHF
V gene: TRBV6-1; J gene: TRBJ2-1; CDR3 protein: CASSGNAPRVDEQFF
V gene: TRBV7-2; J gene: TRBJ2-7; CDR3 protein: CASSLNEDRSYEQYF
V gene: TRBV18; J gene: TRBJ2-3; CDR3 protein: CASSPRNEDVGEFTDTQYF
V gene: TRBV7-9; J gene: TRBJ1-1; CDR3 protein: CASRSEGVEAFF
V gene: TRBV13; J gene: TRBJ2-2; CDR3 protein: CASSFAAGELFF
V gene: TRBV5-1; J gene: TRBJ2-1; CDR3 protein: CASSLGRHNEQFF
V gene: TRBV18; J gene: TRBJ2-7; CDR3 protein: CASSPGQDYEQYF
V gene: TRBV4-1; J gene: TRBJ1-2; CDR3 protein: CASSQGTARGGYTF
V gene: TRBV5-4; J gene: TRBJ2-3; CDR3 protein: CASSFRGAGDTQYF
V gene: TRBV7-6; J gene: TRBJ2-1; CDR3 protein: CASSLNSAGEQFF
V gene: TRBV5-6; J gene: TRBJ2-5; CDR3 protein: CASSPQRGGQETQYF
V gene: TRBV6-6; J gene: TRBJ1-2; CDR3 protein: CASSEGYGYTF
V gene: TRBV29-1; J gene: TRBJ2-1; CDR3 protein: CSVDNSAPSSYNEQFF
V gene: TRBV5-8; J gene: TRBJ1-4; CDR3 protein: CASTPVTDTEKLFF
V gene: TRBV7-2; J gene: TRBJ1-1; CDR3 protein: CASSLFGQSNTEAFF
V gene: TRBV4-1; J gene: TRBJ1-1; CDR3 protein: CASSQVAQGRSTEAFF
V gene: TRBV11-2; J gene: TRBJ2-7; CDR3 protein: CASSLVGRPPQYF
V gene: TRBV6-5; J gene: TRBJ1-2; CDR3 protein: CASMQNYGYTF
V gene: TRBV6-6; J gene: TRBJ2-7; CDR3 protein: CASRPAGGSYEQYF
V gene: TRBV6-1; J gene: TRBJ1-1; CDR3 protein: CASSLRQYTEAFF
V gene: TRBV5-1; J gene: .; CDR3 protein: CASSWDRGPYEQYF
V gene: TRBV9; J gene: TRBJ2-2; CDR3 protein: CASRGRGELFF
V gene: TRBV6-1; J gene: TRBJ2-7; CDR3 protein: CASSGGTDPYEQYF
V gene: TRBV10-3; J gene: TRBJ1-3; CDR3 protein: CAISESGPIAGNTIYF
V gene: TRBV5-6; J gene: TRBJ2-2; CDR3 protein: CASSRGLRGDTGELFF
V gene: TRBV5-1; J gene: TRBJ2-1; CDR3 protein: CASSDGGIYNEQFF
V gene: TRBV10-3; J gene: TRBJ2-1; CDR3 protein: CAIGTGVSAGGSYNEQFF
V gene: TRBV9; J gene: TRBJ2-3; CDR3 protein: CASREGDHTDTQYF
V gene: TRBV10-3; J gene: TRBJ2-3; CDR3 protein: CAIRRSGGGADTQYF
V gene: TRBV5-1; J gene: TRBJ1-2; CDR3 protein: CASSDGTNYGYTF
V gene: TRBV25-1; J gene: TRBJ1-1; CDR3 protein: CASSETWGSTEAFF
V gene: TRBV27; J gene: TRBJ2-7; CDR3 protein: CASSLLDYEQYF
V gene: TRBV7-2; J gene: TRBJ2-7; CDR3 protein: CASSLVVETYEQYF
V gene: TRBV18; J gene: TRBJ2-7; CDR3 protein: CASSPTESYEQYF
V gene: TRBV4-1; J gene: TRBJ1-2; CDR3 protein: CASSQDSGQGMGLGYTF
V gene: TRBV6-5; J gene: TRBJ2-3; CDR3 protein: CASSSLAGAYTDTQYF
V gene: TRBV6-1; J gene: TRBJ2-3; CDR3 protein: CASSDRTRSDTQYF
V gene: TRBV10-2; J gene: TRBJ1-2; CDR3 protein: CASSLTWTGGDGYTF
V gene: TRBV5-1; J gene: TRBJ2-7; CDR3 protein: CASSSSPRVREQYF
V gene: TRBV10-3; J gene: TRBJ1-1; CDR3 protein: CAISEDRDGTEAFF
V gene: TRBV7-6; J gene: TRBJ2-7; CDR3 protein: CASSLGTGGNEYF
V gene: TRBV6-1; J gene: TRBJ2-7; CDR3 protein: CASSPRRYEQYF
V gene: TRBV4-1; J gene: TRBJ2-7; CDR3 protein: CASSQAGSGSYEQYF
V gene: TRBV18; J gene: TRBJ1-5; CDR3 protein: CASSPTQGFEQPQHF
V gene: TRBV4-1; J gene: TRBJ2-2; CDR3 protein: CASSQAPGLAIANTGELFF
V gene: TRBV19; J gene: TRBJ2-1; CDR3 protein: CASSIVDGRALNEQFF
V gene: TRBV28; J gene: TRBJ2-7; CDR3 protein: CASRYSYEQYF
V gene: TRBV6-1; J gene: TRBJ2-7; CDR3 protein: CASSEGTGGNEQYF